This is a list of T cell receptor beta chains from one sample in a study of blood T cell repertoires in COVID-19. The protocol was immunoSEQ multiplex PCR, while the TCRdb copy is restricted to in-frame clones and leaves out a portion. The repertoire has about 250,000 clones, roughly nine tenths of them found once; the top ten carry under 4%. Sequencing input: peripheral blood. The receptors were gathered from a man between 18 and 35 years old with active or convalescent COVID-19. Both conserved end residues are part of each CDR3. Fields, in order: V gene, J gene, D gene, clone size, CDR3 protein, CDR3 DNA. A D gene is named only where the DNA matches it firmly. Clone size, where shown, is once, few, many, or a class for clones that have expanded.

TRBV3-1/TRBV3-2	TRBJ1-2	-	-	CASSQVQLIRLQAANYGYTF	TGTGCCAGCAGCCAAGTCCAGCTTATCAGGCTGCAGGCAGCTAACTATGGCTACACCTTC
TRBV7-9	TRBJ2-7	TRBD1	-	CASSRGQGSSYEQYF	TGTGCCAGCAGCCGTGGACAGGGGAGCTCCTACGAGCAGTACTTC
TRBV19	TRBJ1-1	-	-	CASSIVVWNTEAFF	TGTGCCAGTAGTATAGTCGTCTGGAACACTGAAGCTTTCTTT
TRBV6-2/TRBV6-3	TRBJ1-4	TRBD1	once	CASSPGTATNEKLFF	TGTGCCAGCAGTCCCGGGACAGCAACTAATGAAAAACTGTTTTTT
TRBV5-6	TRBJ1-1	-	-	CASSLGSVNTEAFF	TGTGCCAGCAGCTTGGGATCAGTGAACACTGAAGCTTTCTTT
TRBV12-3/TRBV12-4	TRBJ1-2	-	few	CASSPTESYGYTF	TGTGCCAGCAGTCCCACAGAGAGCTATGGCTACACCTTC
TRBV29-1	TRBJ2-7	TRBD2	-	CSVVGGRAVDEQYF	TGCAGCGTTGTGGGCGGGAGGGCCGTCGACGAGCAGTACTTC
TRBV7-3	TRBJ2-7	TRBD1	-	CASSPGQGVEQYF	TGTGCCAGCAGCCCTGGACAGGGGGTCGAGCAGTACTTC
TRBV28	TRBJ2-1	-	-	CASTSGSRNEQFF	TGTGCCAGCACCAGCGGGTCAAGGAATGAGCAGTTCTTC
TRBV27	TRBJ2-5	-	-	CASSTTTRGPGETQYF	TGTGCCAGCAGCACCACCACGCGGGGTCCAGGGGAGACCCAGTACTTC
TRBV19	TRBJ2-3	TRBD2	once	CASSSSGDTDTQYF	TGTGCCAGTAGTTCTAGCGGGGACACAGATACGCAGTATTTT
TRBV19	TRBJ1-5	-	once	CASLSGAGSNQPQHF	TGTGCCAGTTTGAGCGGGGCGGGTAGCAATCAGCCCCAGCATTTT
TRBV4-3	TRBJ2-3	-	-	CASSQDGVGGPTDTQYF	TGCGCCAGCAGCCAAGACGGGGTGGGGGGGCCTACAGATACGCAGTATTTT
TRBV18	TRBJ1-4	TRBD1	-	CASSPQGALNEKLFF	TGTGCCAGCTCACCACAGGGGGCGCTTAATGAAAAACTGTTTTTT
TRBV19	TRBJ1-2	TRBD1	-	CASRPTGGALGYTF	TGTGCCAGTAGACCGACAGGGGGCGCCTTGGGCTACACCTTC
TRBV12-5	TRBJ1-1	-	-	CASGFPPGLAGTSGEAFF	TGTGCTAGTGGTTTCCCTCCAGGACTAGCGGGTACAAGCGGAGAAGCTTTCTTT
TRBV20-1	TRBJ2-1	-	-	CSASGYNEQFF	TGCAGTGCTAGCGGTTACAATGAGCAGTTCTTC
TRBV4-3	TRBJ1-3	TRBD1	-	CASSPGQPGNTIYF	TGCGCCAGCAGCCCGGGACAGCCTGGAAACACCATATATTTT
TRBV5-1	TRBJ2-7	TRBD1	-	CASSQTGYEQYF	TGCGCCAGCAGCCAGACAGGGTACGAGCAGTACTTC
TRBV11-1	TRBJ2-7	TRBD2	many	CASRAGGPGNEQYF	TGTGCCTCCAGGGCGGGGGGCCCGGGAAACGAGCAGTACTTC
TRBV27	TRBJ1-2	-	-	CASKVGGASYGYTF	TGTGCCAGCAAGGTAGGGGGGGCGAGTTATGGCTACACCTTC
TRBV15	TRBJ2-2	TRBD2	-	CATSTAGVNTGELFF	TGTGCCACCAGCACCGCGGGAGTGAACACCGGGGAGCTGTTTTTT
TRBV7-3	TRBJ2-5	TRBD2	-	CASSSGLAGGHGETQYF	TGTGCCAGCAGCTCGGGACTAGCGGGAGGGCACGGAGAGACCCAGTACTTC
TRBV3-1/TRBV3-2	TRBJ2-7	-	once	CASSQAHEEQYF	TGTGCCAGCAGCCAGGCCCACGAAGAGCAGTACTTC
TRBV28	TRBJ1-2	-	-	CASSLTSMGYGYTF	TGTGCCAGCAGTTTGACATCTATGGGCTATGGCTACACCTTC
TRBV27	TRBJ1-2	-	once	CASSLSIDSHGYTF	TGTGCCAGCAGTTTATCGATCGACAGCCATGGCTACACCTTC
TRBV7-8	TRBJ1-2	-	-	CASSLLGGGAYGYTF	TGTGCCAGCAGCTTACTGGGGGGGGGCGCCTATGGCTACACCTTC
TRBV15	TRBJ2-7	TRBD2	-	CATSPTSGNYEQYF	TGTGCCACCAGCCCGACTAGCGGTAACTACGAGCAGTACTTC
TRBV4-3	TRBJ1-1	-	-	CASSQDRKGVNTEAFF	TGCGCCAGCAGCCAAGATAGGAAGGGGGTGAACACTGAAGCTTTCTTT
TRBV7-2	TRBJ1-6	-	-	CASSFLSSQRRNSPLHF	TGTGCCAGCAGCTTCCTGTCCTCCCAGAGGCGAAATTCACCCCTCCACTTT
TRBV5-1	TRBJ2-2	-	-	CASRLPGSTGELFF	TGCGCCAGCAGACTCCCGGGGAGCACCGGGGAGCTGTTTTTT
TRBV28	TRBJ1-4	-	-	CASSFAVGAGNEKLFF	TGTGCCAGCAGTTTTGCGGTTGGGGCAGGTAATGAAAAACTGTTTTTT
TRBV2	TRBJ1-5	-	-	CASRDTLSNQPQHF	TGTGCCAGCAGGGACACTCTTAGCAATCAGCCCCAGCATTTT
TRBV2	TRBJ1-3	-	-	CASSARQVAGNTIYF	TGTGCCAGCAGTGCCAGGCAGGTTGCTGGAAACACCATATATTTT
TRBV5-1	TRBJ1-4	-	once	CASSLVPPTGDNEKLFF	TGCGCCAGCAGCTTGGTCCCACCCACGGGGGATAATGAAAAACTGTTTTTT
TRBV9	TRBJ1-1	-	once	CASSVATSGTEAFF	TGTGCCAGCAGCGTAGCGACCTCGGGGACTGAAGCTTTCTTT
TRBV27	TRBJ1-1	-	-	CASSLTGPTGAFF	TGTGCCAGCAGTTTGACAGGCCCGACCGGAGCTTTCTTT
TRBV19	TRBJ2-4	-	-	CASSTGTGIQYF	TGTGCCAGTAGTACCGGGACTGGAATTCAGTACTTC
TRBV24-1	TRBJ2-7	TRBD1	-	CATSVGTGGLIDEQYF	TGTGCCACCAGTGTGGGCACAGGGGGCTTAATAGACGAGCAGTACTTC
TRBV18	TRBJ1-3	-	few	CASSPLSEGKGTGNTIYF	TGTGCCAGCTCACCATTATCAGAGGGCAAGGGAACTGGAAACACCATATATTTT
TRBV30	TRBJ1-2	-	-	CAWSQGSGYTF	TGTGCCTGGAGCCAGGGTAGCGGCTACACCTTC
TRBV9	TRBJ2-1	-	-	CASSVDPGSDEQFF	TGTGCCAGCAGCGTAGATCCGGGGTCGGATGAGCAGTTCTTC
TRBV19	TRBJ2-5	TRBD1	-	CASSRQGAGETQYF	TGTGCCAGTAGTAGGCAGGGGGCGGGAGAGACCCAGTACTTC
TRBV19	TRBJ1-3	TRBD1	-	CASTSLGGAGNTIYF	TGTGCCAGTACCTCATTAGGGGGCGCTGGAAACACCATATATTTT
TRBV19	TRBJ1-1	TRBD1	-	CASSIGTGNTEAFF	TGTGCCAGTAGTATCGGGACAGGGAACACTGAAGCTTTCTTT